Here is one T cell receptor (beta chain) with its context. Its antigen is unknown. The CDR3 extends 3 residues past the end of the read, so its final part is completed from the germline J gene. Here immunoSEQ multiplex PCR was the method, and the copy in TCRdb shows in-frame clones only, minus some. The repertoire table contains about 15,000 clones. This sample is drawn from a study of Tregs in tolerant kidney transplant recipients. Mixed chimerism was transient after nonmyeloablative marrow transplants from related graft donors. Study-level findings and limits: Expanding Tregs on activated donor B cells appeared to best identify donor-specific TCRbeta clones. The small number of patients limits these findings pending further validation. Some patients' samples used different primers over time, so nucleotide sequences weren't comparable.

Germline V gene sequence: CDR1 LNHDA, CDR2 SQIVND (reference sequence). Trimming left V 5 bases short and J 5 bases short, with 16 bases between. The CDR3 extends over 15 amino acids. The sequence was obtained from a human patient who received a combined kidney and bone marrow transplant. These T cells may partly come from the graft donor. This specimen was CD4+ T cells from blood (PBMCs), taken 12 months after the transplant. J is TRBJ2-1 and V is TRBV19; no reliable D call. The CDR3 sequence: CASSEATPRDNEQFF. CDR3 DNA, as far as it was read: TGTGCCAGTAGTGAGGCGACACCCAGAGACAATGAG.